This T cell receptor beta chain emerged from a study of blood T cell repertoires in COVID-19. CDR3 length: 15 residues. Germline V gene data show CDR1 as SNHLY and CDR2 as FYNNEI. The ends were cut back, 7 bases at V and 2 bases at J, with 15 bases in the middle. Produced via immunoSEQ multiplex PCR; TCRdb's table is partial and in-frame only. The sample lists about 68,000 clones; 65% to 90% were seen once. Sequencing was performed on peripheral blood. The V gene is TRBV2, the J gene TRBJ1-3; D is perhaps TRBD1 (6 bases). The origin of this receptor is a woman in her sixties with acute or convalescent COVID-19. The CDR3 DNA reads TGTGCCAGCACCGACCCAGGGGTGCCTGGAAACACCATATATTTT. Encoded protein: CASTDPGVPGNTIYF.